A single sample gave rise to the 27 T cell receptor beta chains below, sequenced in a study of Ad26.COV2.S vaccination and SARS-CoV-2 variants. Treatment of the sample: some 20 received Ad26.COV2.S at low or high dose, single or two shots; roughly five received placebo; per-sample allocation not given. Repertoires come from day 63 after the first vaccine or placebo injection. Clones were read by immunoSEQ multiplex PCR, and TCRdb kept only the in-frame ones, dropping some. Of roughly 500,000 clones detected, around 88% appear once; the ten largest clones hold 9.5% to 15%. The sample in question was peripheral blood, obtained in a trial of Ad26.COV2.S vaccine versus placebo. The receptors were gathered from a person between 18 and 65 years old who received the Ad26.COV2.S COVID-19 vaccine or a placebo.

CDR3 in amino acids: CAWSAGTGTDTQYF. CDR3 DNA: TGTGCCTGGAGTGCCGGGACAGGCACAGATACGCAGTATTTT. The genes are TRBV30 and TRBJ2-3, with 7 bases fitting TRBD1. V shed 1 base, J shed 1 base, and the junction held 2 bases outside the gene matches. This CDR3 comprises 14 residues. The germline V gene encodes CDR1 GTSNPN and CDR2 SVGIG (reference sequence).

This chain joins TRBV5-1 and TRBJ2-1; possibly TRBD1 for D (6 bases). From germline, CDR1 is SGHRS and CDR2 YFSETQ. V was shortened by 4 bases and J by 3 bases, with 11 bases between the two germline ends. The length of the CDR3 is 14 residues. In DNA form, the CDR3 reads TGCGCCAGCAGCCTACGACAGGACTACAATGAGCAGTTCTTC. The encoded protein is CASSLRQDYNEQFF.

V and J are TRBV19 and TRBJ1-1; D unclear. The CDR3 contains 14 residues. Per the germline V gene, CDR1 is LNHDA and CDR2 is SQIVND (reference sequence). Trimming left V 7 bases short and J 0 bases short, with 12 bases between. The CDR3 DNA sequence: TGTGCCAGTAAACAGTCTAGATTGAACACTGAAGCTTTCTTT. This sequence encodes CASKQSRLNTEAFF.

The rearrangement joins TRBV4-2 to TRBJ2-5; 8 nucleotides line up with TRBD2. The CDR3 covers 15 residues. Germline V lookup: CDR1 LGHNA, CDR2 YNFKEQ. J lost 5 bases, V lost 0 bases, and 5 bases had no gene match. CDR3 sequence reads: CASSQEGVAGETQYF. The CDR3 region has the DNA TGTGCCAGCAGCCAAGAGGGGGTAGCGGGGGAGACCCAGTACTTC.

This clone was observed once. Other DNA sequences in this specimen translate into the identical CDR3. The genes are TRBV19 and TRBJ2-7; TRBD1 matches at 8 bases. The CDR3 spans 15 residues. The J segment lost 3 bases and the V segment lost 3 bases, leaving 7 bases of the junction unmatched. From germline, CDR1 is LNHDA and CDR2 SQIVND (reference sequence). CDR3 sequence reads: CASSISQGASYEQYF. CDR3 nucleotide sequence: TGTGCCAGTAGTATTAGTCAGGGGGCAAGCTACGAGCAGTACTTC.

V usage is TRBV7-2 and J usage is TRBJ2-1; the match to TRBD2 covers 11 bases. The CDR3 is 15 residues long. V was clipped by 5 bases and J by 8 bases; unmatched bases: 8. CDR1 SGHTA and CDR2 FQGNSA come from the germline V gene. The CDR3 loop is CASSPTSGSTHEQFF. CDR3 nucleotides: TGTGCCAGCAGCCCAACTAGCGGGAGTACCCATGAGCAGTTCTTC.

The rearrangement joins TRBV15 to TRBJ2-6, with D perhaps assigned TRBD1 or TRBD2 (5 bases each). Trimming pared 7 bases from V and 4 bases from J, leaving 11 bases between. The V gene's germline CDR1 is LNHNV and CDR2 YYDKDF (reference sequence). The CDR3 is made up of 14 amino acids. The CDR3 here is CATTEGLGANVLTF. Written as DNA, the CDR3 is TGTGCCACCACTGAGGGGCTCGGGGCCAACGTCCTGACTTTC.

This clone was seen a handful of times. The genes are TRBV19 and TRBJ1-2; D gene ambiguous. Trimming removed 5 bases from V and 0 bases from J, with 13 bases in between. There are 15 residues in the CDR3. The germline V gene encodes CDR1 LNHDA and CDR2 SQIVND (reference sequence). CDR3 bases: TGTGCCAGTAGTCTCCCCTCGCAGGCTAACTATGGCTACACCTTC. Translating it yields CASSLPSQANYGYTF.

This sequence joins TRBV19 and TRBJ1-5; D unclear. The V and J ends lost 3 bases and 5 bases respectively, with 5 bases between them. This CDR3 is built from 12 residues. CDR1 is LNHDA and CDR2 is SQIVND in the germline V gene (reference sequence). CDR3 in amino acids: CASSIWDQPQHF. The DNA of the CDR3 is TGTGCCAGTAGTATCTGGGATCAGCCCCAGCATTTT.

V is TRBV2 and J is TRBJ2-1, with TRBD2 identical over 7 bases. The J segment lost 9 bases and the V segment lost 6 bases, leaving 8 bases of the junction unmatched. Germline V gene sequence: CDR1 SNHLY, CDR2 FYNNEI. The CDR3 contains 13 residues. CDR3 loop: CASRLIREGEQFF. The CDR3 bases are TGTGCCAGCAGGCTCATCAGGGAGGGTGAGCAGTTCTTC.

The gene calls are TRBV15 and TRBJ1-3; 7 nucleotides align to TRBD1. Germline values: CDR1 LNHNV, CDR2 YYDKDF (reference sequence). CDR3 length equals 15 residues. The V and J ends lost 3 bases and 4 bases, in that order; junction bases with no gene match: 6. CDR3 DNA: TGTGCCACCAGCAGGGGACAGCGAACAGGAAACACCATATATTTT. Residues: CATSRGQRTGNTIYF.

The chain combines TRBV11-2 with TRBJ2-7; tentatively, D is TRBD2 (6 bases). The V end lost 5 bases, the J end lost 2 bases, and 16 bases lay between the germline ends. There are 15 residues in the CDR3. CDR1 and CDR2 (germline): SGHAT, FQNNGV. This CDR3 reads CASSLGGRTTYEQYF. The CDR3 DNA sequence: TGTGCCAGCAGCCTCGGGGGACGGACTACCTACGAGCAGTACTTC.

This clone was seen ten or more times. The chain employs TRBV4-3 and TRBJ2-2, with TRBD2 matching 7 bases. The CDR3 is made up of 15 amino acids. CDR1 and CDR2 (germline): LGHNA, YSLEER. The trim removed 5 bases at V and 6 bases at J, leaving 9 bases unmatched. For the CDR3, the DNA is TGCGCCAGCAGCGTAGGGGCGGGAGCGGCCGGGGAGCTGTTTTTT. Translating it yields CASSVGAGAAGELFF.

The rearrangement joins TRBV5-4 to TRBJ2-6; a weak D match, TRBD2 (5 bases). The CDR3 length is 14 residues. The V end was cut by 4 bases, the J end by 2 bases, with 7 bases between. Germline V gene sequence: CDR1 SGHNT, CDR2 YYREEE (reference sequence). CDR3 region: CASSTEAGANVLTF. CDR3 DNA sequence: TGTGCCAGCAGCACGGAGGCTGGGGCCAACGTCCTGACTTTC.

The gene calls are TRBV12-3 or TRBV12-4 and TRBJ1-4; TRBD1 matches 10 bases. The CDR3 has 13 residues. J was trimmed by 13 bases and V by 3 bases; bases with no gene match: 5. CDR3 loop: CASSFGTGVRLFF. The CDR3 nucleotides read TGTGCCAGCAGTTTTGGGACAGGGGTCCGACTGTTTTTT.

CDR3 DNA sequence: TGTGCCAGTACTTCCCCCTCCACTAGCGGAAGCGCCTCTGGGGCCAACGTCCTGACTTTC. Amino acids: CASTSPSTSGSASGANVLTF. The genes are TRBV19 and TRBJ2-6; 8 nucleotides match TRBD2. Germline V gene data show CDR1 as LNHDA and CDR2 as SQIVND (reference sequence). J gave up 0 bases and V 7 bases, and 17 bases lay outside the gene matches. CDR3 length: 20 residues.

V usage is TRBV5-4 and J usage is TRBJ2-4, with 7 bases that match TRBD1. CDR3 size: 17 residues. The germline gives CDR1 SGHNT, CDR2 YYREEE (reference sequence). Trimming at V came to 1 base and at J to 3 bases, leaving 10 bases not matched to a gene. CDR3 DNA: TGTGCCAGCAGCTTGTCTCCCGGGACAGCCGTCAAAAACATTCAGTACTTC. It encodes CASSLSPGTAVKNIQYF. The full variable domain, its missing parts supplied by reference TRBV5-4 and TRBJ2-4, is ETGVTQSPTHLIKTRGQQVTLRCSSQSGHNTVSWYQQALGQGPQFIFQYYREEENGRGNFPPRFSGLQFPNYSSELNVNALELDDSALYLCASSLSPGTAVKNIQYFGAGTRLSVL.

This clone turned up a few times. This rearrangement joins TRBV19 to TRBJ1-1; D gene uncertain. The CDR3 has 13 residues. With 7 bases removed from V and 0 bases from J, the gap between germline ends came to 9 bases. Per germline, CDR1 LNHDA and CDR2 SQIVND (reference sequence). The CDR3 region is CASKMPMNTEAFF. The CDR3, as DNA: TGTGCCAGTAAGATGCCCATGAACACTGAAGCTTTCTTT.

Remarks on this clone: Germline and junction disagree at one end, which may indicate a read error. This CDR3 reads CASRADRGYPYEQYF. CDR3 nucleotide sequence: TGTGCTAGCAGGGCGGACAGGGGGTACCCCTACGAGCAGTACTTC. The chain carries TRBV7-7 and TRBJ2-7, with TRBD1 identical over 10 bases. Germline CDR1 and CDR2: SSHAT and FNYEAQ (reference sequence). CDR3 length: 15 residues. Full variable domain (remainder filled in from reference TRBV7-7 and TRBJ2-7): GAGVSQSPRYKVTKRGQDVTLRCDPISSHATLYWYQQALGQGPEFLTYFNYEAQPDKSGLPSDRFSAERPEGSISTLTIQRTEQRDSAMYRCASRADRGYPYEQYFGPGTRLTVT.

The genes are TRBV4-3 and TRBJ2-5, with D uncertain. V was pared by 0 bases and J by 3 bases, with 14 bases between. This CDR3 has 16 residues. CDR1 LGHNA and CDR2 YSLEER come from the germline V gene. CDR3 DNA: TGCGCCAGCAGCCAAGAGCGCCTAGTGGGCAAAGAGACCCAGTACTTC. Its protein product is CASSQERLVGKETQYF.

V and J are TRBV5-1 and TRBJ2-5; TRBD2 aligns across 14 bases. This CDR3 comprises 22 residues. Germline V gives CDR1 SGHRS, CDR2 YFSETQ. Unmatched junction bases numbered 27, after V lost 6 bases and J lost 5 bases. This chain's CDR3 is CASNNPGRGATGTSGSRETQYF. CDR3 bases: TGCGCCAGCAACAACCCCGGGAGGGGGGCGACCGGGACTAGCGGGAGTCGGGAGACCCAGTACTTC.

This clone has a single count. The V call is TRBV6-2 or TRBV6-3, the J call TRBJ1-2; weak D call: TRBD1 (5 bases). CDR1 and CDR2 from the germline V gene are MNHEY and SVGEGT. This CDR3 spans 12 amino acids. The ends were cut back, 5 bases at V and 13 bases at J, with 17 bases in the middle. The CDR3 sequence is CASSVGGPRLTF. The CDR3 region has the DNA TGTGCCAGCAGTGTTGGGGGTCCCCGGCTCACCTTC.

The rearrangement uses TRBV29-1 and TRBJ2-1, with a possible D match to TRBD2 (5 bases). Germline V lookup: CDR1 SQVTM, CDR2 ANQGSEA. V lost 5 bases, J lost 10 bases, and 12 bases lay in between. The CDR3 covers 11 residues. The CDR3 DNA sequence: TGCAGCGTTTCCGGGGTTTGGGAGCAGTTCTTC. Its translation: CSVSGVWEQFF.

The gene calls are TRBV6-5 and TRBJ1-6, with a tentative D call TRBD1 (6 bases). Trimming took 2 bases from V and 10 from J, leaving 15 bases between them. Germline V gene data show CDR1 as MNHEY and CDR2 as SVGAGI. The CDR3 extends over 15 amino acids. As DNA, the CDR3 is TGTGCCAGCAGTTACGGGTTAGGGGGAGGATCACCCCTCCACTTT. Its protein is CASSYGLGGGSPLHF.

The V and J genes are TRBV4-3 and TRBJ2-2, with a tentative D call TRBD1 (5 bases). The CDR3 has 16 amino acids. The germline V gene has CDR1 LGHNA and CDR2 YSLEER. Trimming removed 0 bases from V and 5 bases from J, with 13 bases in between. CDR3 bases: TGCGCCAGCAGCCAAGACGGGCCAGGGTTAACCGGGGAGCTGTTTTTT. Protein product: CASSQDGPGLTGELFF.

The J gene is TRBJ1-2, the V gene TRBV5-5, with a weak D call TRBD1 (5 bases). V lost 1 base to trimming and J lost 5 bases, with 15 bases between them. Germline values: CDR1 SGHKS, CDR2 YYEKEE (reference sequence). The length of the CDR3 is 15 residues. CDR3 bases: TGTGCCAGCAGCTTGAATCCCCACCAGGGATATGGCTACACCTTC. Its protein is CASSLNPHQGYGYTF. The full variable domain, its missing parts supplied by reference TRBV5-5 and TRBJ1-2, is DAGVTQSPTHLIKTRGQQVTLRCSPISGHKSVSWYQQVLGQGPQFIFQYYEKEERGRGNFPDRFSARQFPNYSSELNVNALLLGDSALYLCASSLNPHQGYGYTFGSGTRLTVV.

This chain joins TRBV7-8 and TRBJ2-1; D not resolved. Deletions cut 5 bases from V and 0 bases from J, with 11 bases between. Per germline, CDR1 SGHVS and CDR2 FQNEAQ. This CDR3 is built from 15 residues. CDR3 sequence: CASSLKGFSYNEQFF. DNA of the CDR3: TGTGCCAGCAGCCTAAAGGGATTCTCCTACAATGAGCAGTTCTTC.